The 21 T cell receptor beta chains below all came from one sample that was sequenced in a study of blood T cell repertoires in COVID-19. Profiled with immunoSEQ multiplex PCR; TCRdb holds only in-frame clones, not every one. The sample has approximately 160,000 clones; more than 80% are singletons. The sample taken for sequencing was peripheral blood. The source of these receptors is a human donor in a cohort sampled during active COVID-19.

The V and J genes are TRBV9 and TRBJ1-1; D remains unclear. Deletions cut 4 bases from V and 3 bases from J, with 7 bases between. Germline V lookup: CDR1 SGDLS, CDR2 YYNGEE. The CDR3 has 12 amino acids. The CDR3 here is CASSPMDTEAFF. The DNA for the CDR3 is TGTGCCAGCAGCCCTATGGACACTGAAGCTTTCTTT.

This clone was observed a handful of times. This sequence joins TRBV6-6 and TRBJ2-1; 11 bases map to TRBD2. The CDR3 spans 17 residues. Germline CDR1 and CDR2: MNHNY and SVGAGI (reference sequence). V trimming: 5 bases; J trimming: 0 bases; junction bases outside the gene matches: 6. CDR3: CASSRTSGGSSYNEQFF. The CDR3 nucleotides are TGTGCCAGCAGTCGAACTAGCGGGGGTAGCTCCTACAATGAGCAGTTCTTC.

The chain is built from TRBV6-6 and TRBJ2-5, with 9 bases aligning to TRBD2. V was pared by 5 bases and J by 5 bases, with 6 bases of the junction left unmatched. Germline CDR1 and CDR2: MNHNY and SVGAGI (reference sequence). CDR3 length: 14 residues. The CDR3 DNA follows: TGTGCCAGCAGTACAGCGGGGGGCCGGGAGACCCAGTACTTC. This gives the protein CASSTAGGRETQYF.

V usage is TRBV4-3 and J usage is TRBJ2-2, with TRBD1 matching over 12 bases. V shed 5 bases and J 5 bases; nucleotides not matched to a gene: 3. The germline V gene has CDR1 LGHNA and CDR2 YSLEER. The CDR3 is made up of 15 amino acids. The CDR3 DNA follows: TGCGCCAGCAGCGGGACAGGGGGCGCAACCGGGGAGCTGTTTTTT. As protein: CASSGTGGATGELFF.

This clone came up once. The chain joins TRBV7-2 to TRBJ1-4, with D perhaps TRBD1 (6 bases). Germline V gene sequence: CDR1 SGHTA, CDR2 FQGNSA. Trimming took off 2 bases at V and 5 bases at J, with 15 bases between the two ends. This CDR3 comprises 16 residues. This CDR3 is CASSLNRAGLNEKLFF. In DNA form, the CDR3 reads TGTGCCAGCAGCTTAAACAGGGCCGGGCTAAATGAAAAACTGTTTTTT.

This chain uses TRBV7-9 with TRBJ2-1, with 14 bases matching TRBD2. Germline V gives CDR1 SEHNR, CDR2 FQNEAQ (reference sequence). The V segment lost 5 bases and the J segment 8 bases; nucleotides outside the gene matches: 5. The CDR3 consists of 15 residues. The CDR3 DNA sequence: TGTGCCAGCAGCCGGGCGGGACTAGCGGGAGATGAGCAGTTCTTC. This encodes CASSRAGLAGDEQFF.

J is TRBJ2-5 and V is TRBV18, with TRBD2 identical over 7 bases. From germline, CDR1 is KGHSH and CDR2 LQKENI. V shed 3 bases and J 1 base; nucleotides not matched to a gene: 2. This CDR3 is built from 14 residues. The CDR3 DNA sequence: TGTGCCAGCTCACCTTGGGGGGGCCAAGAGACCCAGTACTTC. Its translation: CASSPWGGQETQYF.

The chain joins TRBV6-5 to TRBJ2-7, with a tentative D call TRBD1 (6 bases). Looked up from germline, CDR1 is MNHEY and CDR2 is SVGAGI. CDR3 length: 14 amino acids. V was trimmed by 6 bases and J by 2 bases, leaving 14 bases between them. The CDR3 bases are TGTGCCAGCAGCCCCCCGACAGGAGCCTACGAGCAGTACTTC. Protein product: CASSPPTGAYEQYF.

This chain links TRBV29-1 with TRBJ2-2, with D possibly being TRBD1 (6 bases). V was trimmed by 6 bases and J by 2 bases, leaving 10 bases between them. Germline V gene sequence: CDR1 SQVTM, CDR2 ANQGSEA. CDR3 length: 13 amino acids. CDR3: CSVGTLNTGELFF. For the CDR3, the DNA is TGCAGCGTCGGGACACTTAACACCGGGGAGCTGTTTTTT.

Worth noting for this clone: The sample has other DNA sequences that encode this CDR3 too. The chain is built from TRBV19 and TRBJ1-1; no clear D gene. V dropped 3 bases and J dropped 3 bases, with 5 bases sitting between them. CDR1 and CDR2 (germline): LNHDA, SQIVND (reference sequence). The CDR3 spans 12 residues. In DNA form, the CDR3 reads TGTGCCAGTAGTATCCGTGACACTGAAGCTTTCTTT. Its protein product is CASSIRDTEAFF. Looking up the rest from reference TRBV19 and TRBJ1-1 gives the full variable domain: DGGITQSPKYLFRKEGQNVTLSCEQNLNHDAMYWYRQDPGQGLRLIYYSQIVNDFQKGDIAEGYSVSREKKESFPLTVTSAQKNPTAFYLCASSIRDTEAFFGQGTRLTVV.

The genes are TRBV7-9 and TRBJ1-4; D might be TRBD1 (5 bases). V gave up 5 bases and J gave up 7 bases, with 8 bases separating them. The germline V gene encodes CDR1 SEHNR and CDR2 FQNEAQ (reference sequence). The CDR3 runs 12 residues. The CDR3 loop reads CASSPGGEKLFF. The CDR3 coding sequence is TGTGCCAGCAGCCCCGGGGGTGAAAAACTGTTTTTT.

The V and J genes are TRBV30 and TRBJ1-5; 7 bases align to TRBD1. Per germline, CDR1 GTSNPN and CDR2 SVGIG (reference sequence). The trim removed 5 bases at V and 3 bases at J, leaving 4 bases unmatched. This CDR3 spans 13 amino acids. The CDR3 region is CAWSGQNNQPQHF. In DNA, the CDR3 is TGTGCCTGGTCGGGACAGAACAATCAGCCCCAGCATTTT.

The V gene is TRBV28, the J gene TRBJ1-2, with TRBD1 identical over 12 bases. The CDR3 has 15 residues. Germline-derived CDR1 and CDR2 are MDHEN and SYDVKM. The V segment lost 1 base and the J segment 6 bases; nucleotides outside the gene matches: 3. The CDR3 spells CASSLSGTGGHGYTF. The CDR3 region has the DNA TGTGCCAGCAGTTTATCCGGGACAGGGGGCCATGGCTACACCTTC.

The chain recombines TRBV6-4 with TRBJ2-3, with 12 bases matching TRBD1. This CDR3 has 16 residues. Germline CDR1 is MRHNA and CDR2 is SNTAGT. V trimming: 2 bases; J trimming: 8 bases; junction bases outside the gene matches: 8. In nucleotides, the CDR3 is TGTGCCAGCAGTGACCCCGGGACAGGGGGCGCAGCTACGCAGTATTTT. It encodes CASSDPGTGGAATQYF.

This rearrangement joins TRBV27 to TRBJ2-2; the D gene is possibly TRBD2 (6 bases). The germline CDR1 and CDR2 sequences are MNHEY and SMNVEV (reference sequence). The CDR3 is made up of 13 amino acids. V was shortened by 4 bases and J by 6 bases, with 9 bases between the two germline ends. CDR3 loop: CASSWAGSGELFF. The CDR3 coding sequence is TGTGCCAGCAGTTGGGCGGGGTCCGGGGAGCTGTTTTTT.

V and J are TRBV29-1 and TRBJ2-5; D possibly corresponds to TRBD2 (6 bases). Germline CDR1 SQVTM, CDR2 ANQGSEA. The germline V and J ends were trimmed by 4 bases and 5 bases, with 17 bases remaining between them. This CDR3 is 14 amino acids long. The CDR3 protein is CSVAGPAGWETQYF. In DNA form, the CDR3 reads TGCAGCGTTGCCGGACCAGCGGGTTGGGAGACCCAGTACTTC.

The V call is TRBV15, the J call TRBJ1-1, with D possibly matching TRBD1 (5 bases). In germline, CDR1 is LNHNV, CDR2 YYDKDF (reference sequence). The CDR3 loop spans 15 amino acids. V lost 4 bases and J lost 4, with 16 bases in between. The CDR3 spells CATSISAPGGTEAFF. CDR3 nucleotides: TGTGCCACCAGCATATCAGCCCCGGGGGGCACTGAAGCTTTCTTT.

The CDR3 is CASSLELAGNSYEQYF. The CDR3 nucleotides read TGTGCCAGCAGCTTAGAACTAGCGGGGAATTCCTACGAGCAGTACTTC. The chain couples TRBV11-2 to TRBJ2-7, with 10 positions matching TRBD2. Germline V lookup: CDR1 SGHAT, CDR2 FQNNGV. The CDR3 sequence is 16 residues long. Trimming removed 0 bases from V and 1 base from J; junction bases left unmatched: 3.

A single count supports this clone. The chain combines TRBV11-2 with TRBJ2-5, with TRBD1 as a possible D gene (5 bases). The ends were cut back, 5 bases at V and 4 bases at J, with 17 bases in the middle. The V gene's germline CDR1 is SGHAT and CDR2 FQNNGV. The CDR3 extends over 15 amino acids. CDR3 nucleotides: TGTGCCAGCAGCGCGTACTGGACAAAAAGAGAGACCCAGTACTTC. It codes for CASSAYWTKRETQYF.

CDR3 sequence reads: CASSHGIQGAAEAFF. In nucleotides, the CDR3 is TGTGCCAGCAGCCACGGAATTCAGGGGGCCGCTGAAGCTTTCTTT. V is TRBV3-1 (or the pseudogene TRBV3-2) and J is TRBJ1-1; 8 bases agree with TRBD1. Germline V gene data show CDR1 as LGHDT and CDR2 as YNNKEL (reference sequence). The V and J ends lost 3 bases and 6 bases, in that order; junction bases with no gene match: 9. The CDR3 spans 15 residues.

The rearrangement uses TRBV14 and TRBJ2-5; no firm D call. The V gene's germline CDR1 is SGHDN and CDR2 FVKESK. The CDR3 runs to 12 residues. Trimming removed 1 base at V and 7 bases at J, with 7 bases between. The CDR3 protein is CASSQGSGTQYF. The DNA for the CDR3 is TGTGCCAGCAGCCAAGGGTCCGGGACCCAGTACTTC.